These 8 T cell receptor beta chains came from one sample sequenced in a study of blood T cell repertoires in COVID-19. This table comes from immunoSEQ multiplex PCR, and its TCRdb copy is limited to in-frame clones, with some not included. The data contain fewer than 120,000 clones, about 80% of them singletons. Sequenced material: peripheral blood. All receptors come from a woman aged 80 or over with acute or convalescent COVID-19.

V usage is TRBV7-2 and J usage is TRBJ2-1; TRBD1 might be the D (5 bases). Germline lookup yields CDR1 SGHTA and CDR2 FQGNSA. The V end was cut by 5 bases, the J end by 0 bases, with 14 bases between. This CDR3 has 16 amino acids. DNA for the CDR3: TGTGCCAGCAGCCACCAAGGGGTCAGCTCCTACAATGAGCAGTTCTTC. As protein: CASSHQGVSSYNEQFF.

The rearrangement links TRBV6-5 to TRBJ1-2, with D perhaps matching TRBD1 (6 bases). Between the trimmed V and J ends, which lost 5 bases and 8 bases, there was a span of 18 bases. Per the germline V gene, CDR1 is MNHEY and CDR2 is SVGAGI. The CDR3 spans 14 residues. The CDR3 DNA follows: TGTGCCAGCAGTCCGGGGGGCGGTTCTTGGGGCTACACCTTC. Translated, it gives CASSPGGGSWGYTF.

The V call is TRBV6-5, the J call TRBJ1-1; 7 nucleotides align to TRBD1. Germline assignment: CDR1 MNHEY and CDR2 SVGAGI. The CDR3 runs 14 residues. Trimming removed 2 bases from V and 4 bases from J; junction bases left unmatched: 4. CDR3 residues: CASSYNTGATEAFF. The CDR3 region has the DNA TGTGCCAGCAGTTACAATACAGGGGCCACTGAAGCTTTCTTT.

J is TRBJ1-1 and V is TRBV13, with TRBD1 matching over 8 bases. CDR1 is PRHDT and CDR2 is FYEKMQ in the germline V gene (reference sequence). CDR3 size: 17 residues. The ends lost 0 bases at V and 0 bases at J; junction bases unmatched: 6. The CDR3 spells CASSLGRGQFLNTEAFF. The DNA for the CDR3 is TGTGCCAGCAGCTTAGGCAGGGGGCAATTTTTGAACACTGAAGCTTTCTTT. The full variable domain, its missing parts supplied by reference TRBV13 and TRBJ1-1, is AAGVIQSPRHLIKEKRETATLKCYPIPRHDTVYWYQQGPGQDPQFLISFYEKMQSDKGSIPDRFSAQQFSDYHSELNMSSLELGDSALYFCASSLGRGQFLNTEAFFGQGTRLTVV.

V usage is TRBV4-3 and J usage is TRBJ2-5, with D possibly being TRBD2 (6 bases). V was trimmed by 0 bases and J by 7 bases, leaving 24 bases between them. Germline V lookup: CDR1 LGHNA, CDR2 YSLEER. CDR3 length: 18 amino acids. CDR3 residues: CASSQEKVGSGLRWTQYF. CDR3 sequence (DNA): TGCGCCAGCAGCCAAGAAAAAGTTGGTAGCGGTCTCAGGTGGACCCAGTACTTC.

The genes are TRBV12-5 and TRBJ1-1, with 11 bases aligning to TRBD1. This CDR3 contains 15 residues. The J segment lost 3 bases and the V segment lost 5 bases, leaving 5 bases of the junction unmatched. Germline values: CDR1 LGHNT, CDR2 FRNRAP. The CDR3 bases are TGTGCTAGTGGTCCCGGACAGGGGGCGGACACTGAAGCTTTCTTT. Its protein product is CASGPGQGADTEAFF.

This clone was detected once. The gene calls are TRBV20-1 and TRBJ1-6; the D gene is possibly TRBD1 (6 bases). Trimming stripped 3 bases from V and 8 bases from J, with 14 bases between. This CDR3 spans 14 amino acids. Looked up from germline, CDR1 is DFQATT and CDR2 is SNEGSKA (reference sequence). The CDR3: CSASGDRSDSPLHF. CDR3 coding DNA: TGCAGTGCTAGTGGTGACAGGAGTGATTCACCCCTCCACTTT.

The chain is built from TRBV7-2 and TRBJ2-4; TRBD2 agrees at 7 bases. The V segment lost 4 bases and the J segment 0 bases; nucleotides outside the gene matches: 9. Germline values: CDR1 SGHTA, CDR2 FQGNSA. The CDR3 totals 17 residues. CDR3 nucleotide sequence: TGTGCCAGCAGCTCGGGCAAGACTAGCTTAGCCAAAAACATTCAGTACTTC. Amino acid sequence: CASSSGKTSLAKNIQYF. The full variable domain, with the rest looked up from reference TRBV7-2 and TRBJ2-4, is GAGVSQSPSNKVTEKGKDVELRCDPISGHTALYWYRQSLGQGLEFLIYFQGNSAPDKSGLPSDRFSAERTGGSVSTLTIQRTQQEDSAVYLCASSSGKTSLAKNIQYFGAGTRLSVL.